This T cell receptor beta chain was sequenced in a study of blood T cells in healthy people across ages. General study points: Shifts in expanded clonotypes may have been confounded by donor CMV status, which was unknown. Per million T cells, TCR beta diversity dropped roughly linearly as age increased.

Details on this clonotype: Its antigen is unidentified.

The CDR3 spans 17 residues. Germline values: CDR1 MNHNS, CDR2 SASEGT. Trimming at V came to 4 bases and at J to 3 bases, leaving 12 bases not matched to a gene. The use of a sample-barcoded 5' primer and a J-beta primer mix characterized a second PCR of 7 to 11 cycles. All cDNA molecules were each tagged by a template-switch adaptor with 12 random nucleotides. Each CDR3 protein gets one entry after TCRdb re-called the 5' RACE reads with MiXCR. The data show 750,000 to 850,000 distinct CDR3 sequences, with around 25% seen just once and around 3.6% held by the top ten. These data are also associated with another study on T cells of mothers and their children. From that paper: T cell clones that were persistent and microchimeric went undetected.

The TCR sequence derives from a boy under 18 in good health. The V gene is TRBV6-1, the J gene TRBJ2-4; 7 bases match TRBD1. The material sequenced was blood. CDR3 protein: CASSADRTFNSKNIQYF. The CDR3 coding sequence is TGTGCCAGCAGTGCGGACAGGACATTCAACAGCAAAAACATTCAGTACTTC.